Listed below are T cell receptor beta chains from one sample, sequenced in a study of shared clonotypes between healthy human individuals. Only in-frame clones appear in the TCRdb table, and some are missing; sequencing was by immunoSEQ multiplex PCR. The sample carries 490,000 or so clones, 76% recorded once. Specimen: PBMCs. The receptors here all came from a woman aged 40 to 55 in good health. Some clones in this sample may be carry-over from other donors' samples. The CDR3 runs from the conserved cysteine through the conserved F or W. Each record gives: V gene, clone size, CDR3 length, D gene, J gene, CDR3 DNA, CDR3 protein. D genes are given only for firm matches. The size of a clone is reported for some rows only, either as once, few or many, or as a class for expanded clones.

TRBV28	-	16	TRBD1	TRBJ2-7	TGTGCCAGCAGTTTATTCTTAGGACAGGGTATCCACGAGCAGTACTTC	CASSLFLGQGIHEQYF
TRBV6-6	once	14	TRBD1	TRBJ1-2	TGTGCCAGCAGTTATCAGCAGGGGGTCTATGGCTACACCTTC	CASSYQQGVYGYTF
TRBV5-1	-	16	TRBD2	TRBJ2-5	TGCGCCAGCAGCCCCTCCCCAGCGGGAGGAGGTGAGACCCAGTACTTC	CASSPSPAGGGETQYF
TRBV7-9	-	14	-	TRBJ1-5	TGTGCCAGCAGCTTAGGCAGGGGTAATCAGCCCCAGCATTTT	CASSLGRGNQPQHF
TRBV7-2	many	13	TRBD2	TRBJ2-3	TGTGCCAGCATCAGACTAGCGGGAGGGGAGGAGTATTTT	CASIRLAGGEEYF
TRBV5-4	-	14	TRBD1	TRBJ1-2	TGTGCCAGCAGCTTGGAGGACAGGGATGCTGGCTACACCTTC	CASSLEDRDAGYTF
TRBV5-1	-	15	-	TRBJ2-2	TGCGCCAGCAGCTCCGTAGGCGCGAACACCGGGGAGCTGTTTTTT	CASSSVGANTGELFF
TRBV5-1	-	12	-	TRBJ2-5	TGCGCCAGCAGCTTGGGAGAGGAGACCCAGTACTTC	CASSLGEETQYF
TRBV18	-	15	-	TRBJ2-1	TGTGCCAACTCACCAGCGGAACATTCCTACAATGAGCAGTTCTTC	CANSPAEHSYNEQFF
TRBV18	-	17	-	TRBJ2-1	TGTGCCAGCTCACCACCGGGCGGTCCCAACAGAGGAAATGAGCAGTTCTTC	CASSPPGGPNRGNEQFF
TRBV9	-	15	-	TRBJ1-1	TGTGCCAGCAGCCCCCGGGGGGGGTTGAACACTGAAGCTTTCTTT	CASSPRGGLNTEAFF
TRBV11-2	once	13	-	TRBJ1-1	TGTGCCAGCAGCTTGGACGGAAACACTGAAGCTTTCTTT	CASSLDGNTEAFF
TRBV28	-	14	-	TRBJ1-5	TGTGCCAGCAGACTCTCACGCCGGAATCAGCCCCAGCATTTT	CASRLSRRNQPQHF
TRBV9	few	14	-	TRBJ2-3	TGTGCCAGCAGCGACCGGGACTCCACAGATACGCAGTATTTT	CASSDRDSTDTQYF
TRBV11-2	-	14	TRBD2	TRBJ2-7	TGTGCCAGCAGCTTAGGTGTAGCGGGGTCGGAGCAGTACTTC	CASSLGVAGSEQYF
TRBV4-1	-	12	-	TRBJ2-1	TGCGCCAGCAGCCAAGATCGGAATGAGCAGTTCTTC	CASSQDRNEQFF
TRBV5-6	-	14	-	TRBJ2-5	TGTGCCAGCAGTAATCAGGGGTCGGTGGAGACCCAGTACTTC	CASSNQGSVETQYF
TRBV27	-	15	TRBD1	TRBJ2-7	TGTGCCAGCAGCAAAAACGCCGGGACAGGCTACGAGCAGTACTTC	CASSKNAGTGYEQYF
TRBV14	-	18	-	TRBJ1-1	TGTGCCAGCAGCCAAGGGTTTTTGGGGACGCTTACTAACACTGAAGCTTTCTTT	CASSQGFLGTLTNTEAFF
TRBV19	-	17	-	TRBJ1-5	TGTGCCAGTAGTCCATCCCCAATTGGGGGTAGCAATCAGCCCCAGCATTTT	CASSPSPIGGSNQPQHF
TRBV5-1	-	14	-	TRBJ1-1	TGCGCCAGCAGCTTGGTGGGGGTAGGGACTGAAGCTTTCTTT	CASSLVGVGTEAFF
TRBV30	-	13	-	TRBJ1-1	TGTGCCTGGAGTCAGGGGATGAACACTGAAGCTTTCTTT	CAWSQGMNTEAFF
TRBV28	-	14	-	TRBJ2-1	TGTGCCAGCAGTTTAGGAGGGCCGTACAATGAGCAGTTCTTC	CASSLGGPYNEQFF
TRBV18	once	14	TRBD1	TRBJ1-2	TGTGCCAGCTCACCAATTGAAGGGGGCGATGGCTACACCTTC	CASSPIEGGDGYTF
TRBV29-1	-	13	-	TRBJ2-7	TGCAGCGTTGTTAACGGGAGCTCCTACGAGCAGTACTTC	CSVVNGSSYEQYF
TRBV19	-	17	TRBD2	TRBJ2-1	TGTGCCAGTAGGATGCTGGGAACTAGCGGGGTTTACAATGAGCAGTTCTTC	CASRMLGTSGVYNEQFF
TRBV6-6	-	16	TRBD1	TRBJ2-3	TGTGCCAGCAGTTACGACGGACAGGGCACCGCAGATACGCAGTATTTT	CASSYDGQGTADTQYF
TRBV5-1	-	17	-	TRBJ1-2	TGCGCCAGCAGCTTGACATGGGTAAGCAGGCCGGACTATGGCTACACCTTC	CASSLTWVSRPDYGYTF